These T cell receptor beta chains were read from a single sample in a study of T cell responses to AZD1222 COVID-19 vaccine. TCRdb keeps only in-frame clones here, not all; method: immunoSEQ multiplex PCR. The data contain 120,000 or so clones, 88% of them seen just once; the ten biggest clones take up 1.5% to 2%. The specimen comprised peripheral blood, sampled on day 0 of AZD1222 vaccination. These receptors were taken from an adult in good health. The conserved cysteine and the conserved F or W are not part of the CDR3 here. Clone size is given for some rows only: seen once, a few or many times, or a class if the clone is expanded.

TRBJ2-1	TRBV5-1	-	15	ASSALPGQGEVSEQF
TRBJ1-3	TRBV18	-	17	ASSTALVLRGASGNTIY
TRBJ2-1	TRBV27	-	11	ASSLSAYNEQF
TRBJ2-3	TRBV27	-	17	ASSVRSGQGRGTTDTQY
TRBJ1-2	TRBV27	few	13	ASSSLLQGRFGYT
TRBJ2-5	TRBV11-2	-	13	ASSPRAPGTETQY
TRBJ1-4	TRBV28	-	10	ASNRGNEKLF
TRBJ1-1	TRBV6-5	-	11	ASSDRANTEAF
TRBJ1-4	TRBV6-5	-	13	ASGRNEFRTEKLF
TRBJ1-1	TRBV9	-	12	ASSVETGGVEAF
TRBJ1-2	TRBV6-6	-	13	ASSPSGGLNYGYT
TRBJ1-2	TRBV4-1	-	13	ASSQDRGQIYGYT
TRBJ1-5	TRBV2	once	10	ASGDTGQPQH
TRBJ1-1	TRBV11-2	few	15	ASTHIQGATGDTEAF
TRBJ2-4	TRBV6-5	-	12	ASSPQGQLNIQY
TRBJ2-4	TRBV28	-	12	ASSLLGAKNIQY
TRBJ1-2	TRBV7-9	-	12	ASSLGGETYGYT
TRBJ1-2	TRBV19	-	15	ASSNPGRGLGAYGYT
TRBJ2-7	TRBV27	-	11	ASSWVGSYEQY
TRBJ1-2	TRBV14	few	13	ASSQEYGGKRGYT
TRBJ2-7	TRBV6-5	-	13	ASSTPGTSPYEQY
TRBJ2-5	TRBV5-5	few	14	ASSLIWSLGQETQY
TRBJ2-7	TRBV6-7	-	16	ASSWNGRLSGDFYEQY
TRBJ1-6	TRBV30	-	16	AWSDGQLTSGYNSPLH
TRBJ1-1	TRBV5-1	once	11	ASSLDVITEAF
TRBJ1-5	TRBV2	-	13	ASSTGGFSNQPQH
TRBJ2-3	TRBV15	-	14	ATSRDTSGRTDTQY
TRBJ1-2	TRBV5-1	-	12	ASSLELPNYGYT